This TCR beta chain is drawn from a study of shared clonotypes between healthy human individuals. Study summary: In total, the donors were a couple of women and three men aged 18 to 49.

Study-level findings and limits: Naive subsets tended to show greater estimated richness than memory subsets.

Method: immunoSEQ multiplex PCR; TCRdb's copy keeps in-frame clones and lacks some. The table includes millions of clones, approximately 90% detected once. With respect to this clone: What it binds is unknown.

The CDR3 is 16 residues long. The V gene's germline CDR1 is MDHEN and CDR2 SYDVKM. Trimming took 6 bases from V and 5 from J; bases not matched to a gene: 8. This TCR came from a man between 18 and 29 years old in good health. The chain is built from TRBV28 and TRBJ2-4, with 12 bases fitting TRBD2. The specimen sequenced was naive CD4+ T cells sorted from blood. Subset here: CD45RA+ positively selected. In DNA, the CDR3 is TGTGCCAGCAGCTCCCCCTCTAGCGGGGGGGAAAACATTCAGTACTTC. This encodes CASSSPSSGGENIQYF.